This record concerns one TCR beta chain sequence. Antigen unknown. Sorted CD4+ subsets: naive, central memory, regulatory, stem cell-like memory (CD45RO/CCR7/CD25/CD127/CD95/CD27 panel). These data are taken from a study of beta chain features in type 1 diabetes. Study-wide context: In all, roughly 98,000,000 sorted cells from all samples were analyzed.

Notes on the study in general: The study found moderately but significantly shorter TCRB CDR3s in all four CD4+ subsets of Type 1 diabetes patients.

Every isolated RNA sample was fully reverse transcribed, so sequencing captured expressed TCRB transcripts. The table came from immunoSEQ multiplex PCR; TCRdb's copy has only in-frame clones and leaves some out. The sample contains about 150,000 clones, around an eighth of which appear only once. This TCR derives from a man aged 18-30 years with type 1 diabetes. The source material was central memory CD4+ T cells from blood.

This chain's CDR3 is CASSRRDSSYNEQFF. DNA of the CDR3: TGTGCCAGCAGCCGGCGAGACAGCTCCTACAATGAGCAGTTCTTC. The V gene is TRBV5-4, the J gene TRBJ2-1, with D possibly matching TRBD1 (5 bases). CDR3 length equals 15 residues. V gave up 4 bases and J gave up 0 bases, with 11 bases separating them. Germline-derived CDR1 and CDR2 are SGHNT and YYREEE (reference sequence).